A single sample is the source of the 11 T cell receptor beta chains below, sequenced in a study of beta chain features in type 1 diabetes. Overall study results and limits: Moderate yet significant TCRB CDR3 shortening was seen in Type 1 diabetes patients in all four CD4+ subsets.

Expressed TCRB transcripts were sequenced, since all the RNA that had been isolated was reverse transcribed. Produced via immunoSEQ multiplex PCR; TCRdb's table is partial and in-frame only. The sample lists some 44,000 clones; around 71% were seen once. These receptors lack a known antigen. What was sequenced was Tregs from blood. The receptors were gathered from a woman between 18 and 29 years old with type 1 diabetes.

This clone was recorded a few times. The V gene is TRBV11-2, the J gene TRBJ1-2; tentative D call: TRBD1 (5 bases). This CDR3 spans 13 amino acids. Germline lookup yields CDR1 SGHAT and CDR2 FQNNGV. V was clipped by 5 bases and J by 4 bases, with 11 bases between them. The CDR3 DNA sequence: TGTGCCAGCAGCGGAAGGGGAATCTATGGCTACACCTTC. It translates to CASSGRGIYGYTF.

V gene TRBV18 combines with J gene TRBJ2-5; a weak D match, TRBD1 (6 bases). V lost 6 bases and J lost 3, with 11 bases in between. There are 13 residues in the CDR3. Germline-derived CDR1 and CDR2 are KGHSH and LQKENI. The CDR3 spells CASSLSGEETQYF. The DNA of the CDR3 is TGTGCCAGCTCCCTCTCAGGGGAAGAGACCCAGTACTTC.

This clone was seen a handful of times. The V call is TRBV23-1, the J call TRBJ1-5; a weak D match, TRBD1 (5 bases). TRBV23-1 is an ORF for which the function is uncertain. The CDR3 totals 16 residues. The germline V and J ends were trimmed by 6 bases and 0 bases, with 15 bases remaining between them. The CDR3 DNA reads TGCGCCAGCAGCCCAAGAGACAGCAATAGCAATCAGCCCCAGCATTTT. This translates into CASSPRDSNSNQPQHF.

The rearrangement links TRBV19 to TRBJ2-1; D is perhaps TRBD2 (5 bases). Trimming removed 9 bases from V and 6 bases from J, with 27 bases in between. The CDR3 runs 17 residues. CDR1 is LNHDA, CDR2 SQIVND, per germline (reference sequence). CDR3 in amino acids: CASTNWESGPTTNEQFF. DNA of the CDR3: TGTGCCAGCACAAACTGGGAAAGCGGCCCTACAACCAATGAGCAGTTCTTC.

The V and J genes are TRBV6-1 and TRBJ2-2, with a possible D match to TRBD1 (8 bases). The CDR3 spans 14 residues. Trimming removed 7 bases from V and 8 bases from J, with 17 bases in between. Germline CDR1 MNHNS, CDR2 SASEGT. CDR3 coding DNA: TGTGCCAGCAATGGACAGGGAGGGATAGGGGAGCTGTTTTTT. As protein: CASNGQGGIGELFF.

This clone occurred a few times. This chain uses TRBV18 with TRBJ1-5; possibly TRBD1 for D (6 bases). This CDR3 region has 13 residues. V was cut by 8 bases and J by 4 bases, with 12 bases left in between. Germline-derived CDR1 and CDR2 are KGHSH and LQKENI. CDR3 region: CASRGTTNQPQHF. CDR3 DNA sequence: TGTGCCAGCCGAGGGACAACTAATCAGCCCCAGCATTTT. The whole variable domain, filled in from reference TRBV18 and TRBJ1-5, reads NAGVMQNPRHLVRRRGQEARLRCSPMKGHSHVYWYRQLPEEGLKFMVYLQKENIIDESGMPKERFSAEFPKEGPSILRIQQVVRGDSAAYFCASRGTTNQPQHFGDGTRLSIL.

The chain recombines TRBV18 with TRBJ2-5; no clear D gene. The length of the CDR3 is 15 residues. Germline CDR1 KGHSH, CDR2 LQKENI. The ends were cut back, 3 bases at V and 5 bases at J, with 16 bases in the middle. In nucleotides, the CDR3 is TGTGCCAGCTCACCCGCCCCCACCCCCCAGGAGACCCAGTACTTC. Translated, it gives CASSPAPTPQETQYF.

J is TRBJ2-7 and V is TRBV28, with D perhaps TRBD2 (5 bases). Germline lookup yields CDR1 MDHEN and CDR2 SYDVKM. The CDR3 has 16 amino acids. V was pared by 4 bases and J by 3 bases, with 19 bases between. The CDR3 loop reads CASSSWTGREHYEQYF. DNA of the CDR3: TGTGCCAGCAGTTCCTGGACGGGAAGGGAGCACTACGAGCAGTACTTC.

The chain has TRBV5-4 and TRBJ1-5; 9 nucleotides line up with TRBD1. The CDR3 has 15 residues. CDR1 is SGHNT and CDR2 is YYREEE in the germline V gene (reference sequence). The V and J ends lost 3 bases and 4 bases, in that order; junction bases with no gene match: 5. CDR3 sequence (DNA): TGTGCCAGCAGCTCAGGGACAGGGCTTAATCAGCCCCAGCATTTT. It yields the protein CASSSGTGLNQPQHF.

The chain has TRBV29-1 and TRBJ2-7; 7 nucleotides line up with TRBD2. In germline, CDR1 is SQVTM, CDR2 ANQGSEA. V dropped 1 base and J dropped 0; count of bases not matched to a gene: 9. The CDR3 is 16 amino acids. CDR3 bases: TGCAGCGTTGAAGTACCTAGCGGCCATAGCTCCTACGAGCAGTACTTC. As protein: CSVEVPSGHSSYEQYF.

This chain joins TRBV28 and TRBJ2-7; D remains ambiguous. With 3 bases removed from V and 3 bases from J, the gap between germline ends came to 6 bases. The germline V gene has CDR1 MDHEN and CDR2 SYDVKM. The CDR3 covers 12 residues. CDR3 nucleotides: TGTGCCAGCAGTTTTCTAGGCTACGAGCAGTACTTC. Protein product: CASSFLGYEQYF.